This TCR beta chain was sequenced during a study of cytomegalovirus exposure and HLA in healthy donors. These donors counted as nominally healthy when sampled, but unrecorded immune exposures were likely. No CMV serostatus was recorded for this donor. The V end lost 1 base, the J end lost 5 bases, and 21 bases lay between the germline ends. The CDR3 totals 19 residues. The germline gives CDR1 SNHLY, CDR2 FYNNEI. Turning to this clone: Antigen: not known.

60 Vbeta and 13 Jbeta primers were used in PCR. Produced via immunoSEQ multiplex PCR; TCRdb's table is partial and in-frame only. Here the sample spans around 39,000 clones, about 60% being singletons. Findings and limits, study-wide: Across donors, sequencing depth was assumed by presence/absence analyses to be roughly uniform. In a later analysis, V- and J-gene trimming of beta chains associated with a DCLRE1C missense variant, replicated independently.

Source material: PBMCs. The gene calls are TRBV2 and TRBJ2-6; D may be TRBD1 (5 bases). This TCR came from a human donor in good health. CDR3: CASSEEAVAGNNWANVLTF. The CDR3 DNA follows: TGTGCCAGCAGTGAAGAGGCGGTGGCAGGGAATAATTGGGCCAACGTCCTGACTTTC.